The 27 T cell receptor beta chains in this list originate from one sample, sequenced in a study of preoperative IRX-2 immunotherapy in early breast cancer. Libraries were prepared by immunoSEQ multiplex PCR; TCRdb keeps only in-frame clonotypes and omits some of them. Counted here are about 23,000 clones, 80% to 90% occurring once; the ten biggest clones make up roughly 9%. Treatment defined: preoperative locoregional IRX-2 cytokine immunotherapy. The input for sequencing was tumor tissue, taken after IRX-2 immunotherapy. The receptors derive from a human donor with breast cancer.

This sequence joins TRBV11-2 and TRBJ2-3; perhaps TRBD1 as D (6 bases). Germline V gene lookup returns CDR1 SGHAT and CDR2 FQNNGV. The length of the CDR3 is 16 residues. V dropped 4 bases and J dropped 6 bases, with 20 bases sitting between them. The CDR3 nucleotides are TGTGCCAGCAGCTCAGTAGGGGGAACACAGATCGATACGCAGTATTTT. It codes for CASSSVGGTQIDTQYF.

The chain is built from TRBV5-6 and TRBJ1-2; D gene unclear. V lost 5 bases and J lost 8, with 16 bases in between. Germline CDR1 and CDR2: SGHDT and YYEEEE. The CDR3 totals 13 residues. The CDR3 DNA reads as TGTGCCAGCAGGTCCTACAGCGTGGAGGGCTACACCTTC. This encodes CASRSYSVEGYTF. Combining the CDR3 with reference TRBV5-6 and TRBJ1-2 gives the whole variable domain DAGVTQSPTHLIKTRGQQVTLRCSPKSGHDTVSWYQQALGQGPQFIFQYYEEEERQRGNFPDRFSGHQFPNYSSELNVNALLLGDSALYLCASRSYSVEGYTFGSGTRLTVV.

The rearrangement joins TRBV29-1 to TRBJ1-4; 12 bases line up with TRBD1. After removal of 6 bases from V and 8 bases from J, the junction contained 4 bases not matched to a gene. The CDR3 is made up of 13 amino acids. Germline CDR1 reads SQVTM; CDR2 reads ANQGSEA. Here the CDR3 DNA reads TGCAGCGTGGGACAGGGGGCAAAAGAAAAACTGTTTTTT. It codes for CSVGQGAKEKLFF.

This clone was seen only once. This rearrangement joins TRBV15 to TRBJ2-2; tentative D call: TRBD2 (7 bases). V was cut by 0 bases and J by 13 bases, with 12 bases left in between. The V gene's germline CDR1 is LNHNV and CDR2 YYDKDF (reference sequence). CDR3 length equals 13 residues. This CDR3 reads CATSRDRGAGLFF. The CDR3 nucleotides read TGTGCCACCAGCAGAGATCGGGGGGCCGGGCTGTTTTTT.

The genes are TRBV30 and TRBJ1-1; D gene uncertain. V dropped 1 base and J dropped 1 base, with 7 bases sitting between them. Germline lookup yields CDR1 GTSNPN and CDR2 SVGIG (reference sequence). The CDR3 totals 13 residues. The CDR3 spells CAWSGRSNTEAFF. The CDR3, as DNA: TGTGCCTGGAGTGGACGGTCGAACACTGAAGCTTTCTTT. Complete variable domain (other parts from reference TRBV30 and TRBJ1-1): SQTIHQWPATLVQPVGSPLSLECTVEGTSNPNLYWYRQAAGRGLQLLFYSVGIGQISSEVPQNLSASRPQDRQFILSSKKLLLSDSGFYLCAWSGRSNTEAFFGQGTRLTVV.

This rearrangement joins TRBV4-1 to TRBJ2-7, with D maybe TRBD1 (6 bases). The germline gives CDR1 MGHRA, CDR2 YSYEKL. Trimming left V 0 bases short and J 2 bases short, with 11 bases between. The CDR3 runs 15 residues. The CDR3 protein is CASSQDGGPAYEQYF. For the CDR3, the DNA is TGCGCCAGCAGCCAAGATGGGGGCCCAGCCTACGAGCAGTACTTC.

The V and J genes are TRBV2 and TRBJ2-3, with no clear D. The CDR3 has 13 residues. The ends were cut back, 4 bases at V and 6 bases at J, with 11 bases in the middle. Germline CDR1 reads SNHLY; CDR2 reads FYNNEI. CDR3 loop: CASSASVRDTQYF. CDR3 coding DNA: TGTGCCAGCAGTGCCAGCGTGAGGGATACGCAGTATTTT.

The chain carries TRBV28 and TRBJ2-7, with TRBD2 matching over 7 bases. V lost 7 bases, J lost 5 bases, and 5 bases stayed unmatched. CDR1 MDHEN and CDR2 SYDVKM come from the germline V gene. The CDR3 sequence is 12 residues long. CDR3 region: CASTGGLDEQYF. CDR3 nucleotides: TGTGCCAGCACGGGGGGACTGGACGAGCAGTACTTC.

The V gene is TRBV5-1, the J gene TRBJ2-3, with TRBD1 matching over 8 bases. Germline values: CDR1 SGHRS, CDR2 YFSETQ. The ends lost 4 bases at V and 5 bases at J; junction bases unmatched: 9. The CDR3 is 15 amino acids. The CDR3 spells CASSGNRGSGDTQYF. The CDR3 nucleotides read TGCGCCAGCAGCGGAAACAGGGGGTCTGGAGATACGCAGTATTTT. Full variable domain (rest looked up from reference TRBV5-1 and TRBJ2-3): KAGVTQTPRYLIKTRGQQVTLSCSPISGHRSVSWYQQTPGQGLQFLFEYFSETQRNKGNFPGRFSGRQFSNSRSEMNVSTLELGDSALYLCASSGNRGSGDTQYFGPGTRLTVL.

This clone was observed a handful of times. The chain links TRBV4-1 to TRBJ2-2, with D perhaps TRBD1 (5 bases). Germline assignment: CDR1 MGHRA and CDR2 YSYEKL. The CDR3 totals 14 residues. Trimming left V 8 bases short and J 5 bases short, with 15 bases between. In DNA form, the CDR3 reads TGCGCCAGCGGGTGGGGCAGGGAAACCGGGGAGCTGTTTTTT. Protein product: CASGWGRETGELFF.

This clone was detected only once. The chain has TRBV9 and TRBJ2-2, with D possibly being TRBD1 (6 bases). V dropped 0 bases and J dropped 4 bases, with 10 bases sitting between them. The CDR3 sequence is 15 residues long. Germline-derived CDR1 and CDR2 are SGDLS and YYNGEE. This CDR3 is CASSVVGDTTGELFF. DNA for the CDR3: TGTGCCAGCAGCGTAGTGGGGGACACCACCGGGGAGCTGTTTTTT.

J is TRBJ2-5 and V is TRBV19, with 8 bases matching TRBD1. The DNA end favors TRBJ2-7, so the J call may be wrong. Germline V lookup: CDR1 LNHDA, CDR2 SQIVND (reference sequence). The CDR3 consists of 15 residues. CDR3 sequence: CASSPWTGLTSEQYF. Written as DNA, the CDR3 is TGTGCCAGTAGTCCATGGACAGGGTTAACCTCCGAGCAGTACTTC.

The chain employs TRBV15 and TRBJ2-2, with D maybe TRBD2 (6 bases). Germline CDR1 LNHNV, CDR2 YYDKDF (reference sequence). Trimming removed 3 bases from V and 6 bases from J, with 11 bases in between. The CDR3 has 14 amino acids. In nucleotides, the CDR3 is TGTGCCACCAGCAGGACTAGGGCGGCCGGGGAGCTGTTTTTT. Its protein is CATSRTRAAGELFF. Combining the CDR3 with reference TRBV15 and TRBJ2-2 gives the whole variable domain DAMVIQNPRYQVTQFGKPVTLSCSQTLNHNVMYWYQQKSSQAPKLLFHYYDKDFNNEADTPDNFQSRRPNTSFCFLDIRSPGLGDTAMYLCATSRTRAAGELFFGEGSRLTVL.

This chain uses TRBV5-1 with TRBJ1-4; a weak D match, TRBD1 (5 bases). CDR3 length: 14 residues. The V gene's germline CDR1 is SGHRS and CDR2 YFSETQ. V shed 4 bases and J shed 5 bases, with 12 bases lying between them. In nucleotides, the CDR3 is TGCGCCAGCAGCGCGGGGCGTTCGAATGAAAAACTGTTTTTT. Its translation is CASSAGRSNEKLFF. Using reference TRBV5-1 and TRBJ1-4 for the parts outside the CDR3, the full variable domain is KAGVTQTPRYLIKTRGQQVTLSCSPISGHRSVSWYQQTPGQGLQFLFEYFSETQRNKGNFPGRFSGRQFSNSRSEMNVSTLELGDSALYLCASSAGRSNEKLFFGSGTQLSVL.

The chain has TRBV30 and TRBJ1-3; possible D gene TRBD1, 5 bases. The CDR3 contains 13 residues. Germline V gives CDR1 GTSNPN, CDR2 SVGIG (reference sequence). Trimming cost V 3 bases and J 7 bases, with 13 bases left between them. The CDR3, as DNA: TGTGCCTGGAGGCCCCGGGGGTTCAACACCATATATTTT. Translation: CAWRPRGFNTIYF.

The rearrangement uses TRBV6-6 and TRBJ2-3; weak D call: TRBD2 (5 bases). The V end lost 0 bases, the J end lost 8 bases, and 12 bases lay between the germline ends. Germline V CDR1 and CDR2: MNHNY, SVGAGI (reference sequence). CDR3 length: 14 amino acids. The CDR3 bases are TGTGCCAGCAGTTACTCGAACTTCGCGGGTACGCAGTATTTT. This encodes CASSYSNFAGTQYF.

To note about this clone: An end of the junction differs from the germline gene, which may be a read error. This rearrangement joins TRBV5-6 to TRBJ2-1; TRBD2 is a possible D gene (5 bases). The CDR3 consists of 11 residues. Germline lookup yields CDR1 SGHDT and CDR2 YYEEEE. The DNA for the CDR3 is TGTGCCAGCAGCTTGGCAACTAGTAAGATCTTC. It is translated as CASSLATSKIF.

CDR3 sequence (DNA): TGCGCCAGCAGCCAAGAGGGTCAGGGGCTGTCGGGGGCCAACGTCCTGACTTTC. This translates into CASSQEGQGLSGANVLTF. The chain is built from TRBV4-3 and TRBJ2-6, with D perhaps TRBD1 (6 bases). Per the germline V gene, CDR1 is LGHNA and CDR2 is YSLEER. This CDR3 comprises 18 residues. Trimming pared 0 bases from V and 4 bases from J, leaving 16 bases between.

The V call is TRBV2, the J call TRBJ2-2; D is possibly TRBD1 or TRBD2 (6 bases each). Trimming removed 10 bases from V and 4 bases from J, with 13 bases in between. Germline V gives CDR1 SNHLY, CDR2 FYNNEI. The CDR3 runs 13 residues. DNA of the CDR3: TGTGCCACCAGCGGAGGGGGCACCGGGGAGCTGTTTTTT. Translation gives CATSGGGTGELFF.

CDR3 sequence reads: CASSYESVTTNEKLFF. The CDR3 DNA follows: TGTGCCAGCAGTTACGAGTCAGTCACAACTAATGAAAAACTGTTTTTT. The chain is built from TRBV6-5 and TRBJ1-4; D call uncertain. The V gene's germline CDR1 is MNHEY and CDR2 SVGAGI. V was trimmed by 2 bases and J by 0 bases, leaving 10 bases between them. CDR3 length: 16 residues.

The genes are TRBV21-1 and TRBJ2-2; TRBD1, the D gene given by the table, was not confirmed from the DNA. TRBV21-1 is a pseudogene locus. This CDR3 spans 14 amino acids. CDR3 loop: CASSTDRRPGELFF. CDR3 DNA sequence: TGTGCCAGCAGCACAGACAGGAGACCCGGGGAGCTGTTTTTT.

The rearrangement links TRBV5-1 to TRBJ2-2, with D tentatively TRBD1 (6 bases). The CDR3 runs to 14 residues. Trimming took 4 bases from V and 2 from J, leaving 9 bases between them. From germline, CDR1 is SGHRS and CDR2 YFSETQ. CDR3 protein: CASSPQGNTGELFF. The CDR3 DNA reads as TGCGCCAGCAGCCCACAGGGTAACACCGGGGAGCTGTTTTTT.

The V call is TRBV5-6, the J call TRBJ2-5; tentatively, D is TRBD2 (6 bases). There are 15 residues in the CDR3. From germline, CDR1 is SGHDT and CDR2 YYEEEE. Trimming took off 2 bases at V and 1 base at J, with 12 bases between the two ends. CDR3 in amino acids: CASSFSPGVQETQYF. As DNA, the CDR3 is TGTGCCAGCAGCTTTAGTCCGGGAGTCCAAGAGACCCAGTACTTC.

This sequence joins TRBV15 and TRBJ1-3; D call uncertain. This CDR3 is built from 17 residues. V lost 0 bases and J 0 bases, leaving 12 bases between the germline ends. Germline values: CDR1 LNHNV, CDR2 YYDKDF (reference sequence). The CDR3 is CATSRDLGQSSGNTIYF. The CDR3 region has the DNA TGTGCCACCAGCAGAGATTTGGGTCAGAGCTCTGGAAACACCATATATTTT.

The J gene is TRBJ1-4, the V gene TRBV6-6; D not certain. Per the germline V gene, CDR1 is MNHNY and CDR2 is SVGAGI (reference sequence). This CDR3 spans 13 amino acids. V lost 4 bases to trimming and J lost 7 bases, with 10 bases between them. CDR3 loop: CASSSGWAEKLFF. Written as DNA, the CDR3 is TGTGCCAGCAGTTCAGGATGGGCTGAAAAACTGTTTTTT.

The DNA of the CDR3 is TGCGCCAGCAGTGACCAACTAGTCCCCGGGGAGCTGTTTTTT. Its translation is CASSDQLVPGELFF. J is TRBJ2-2 and V is TRBV10-1, with D perhaps matching TRBD2 (5 bases). This CDR3 is 14 amino acids long. Trimming stripped 3 bases from V and 6 bases from J, with 11 bases between. The germline V gene encodes CDR1 WNHNN and CDR2 SYGVQD (reference sequence).

This chain links TRBV14 with TRBJ1-1, with D tentatively TRBD1 (6 bases). Germline CDR1 is SGHDN and CDR2 is FVKESK. There are 15 residues in the CDR3. Trimming cost V 0 bases and J 3 bases, with 11 bases left between them. The CDR3 loop reads CASSQDSRTDTEAFF. The CDR3 DNA reads TGTGCCAGCAGCCAAGATTCCCGGACAGACACTGAAGCTTTCTTT. The full variable domain, rest sourced from reference TRBV14 and TRBJ1-1, is EAGVTQFPSHSVIEKGQTVTLRCDPISGHDNLYWYRRVMGKEIKFLLHFVKESKQDESGMPNNRFLAERTGGTYSTLKVQPAELEDSGVYFCASSQDSRTDTEAFFGQGTRLTVV.